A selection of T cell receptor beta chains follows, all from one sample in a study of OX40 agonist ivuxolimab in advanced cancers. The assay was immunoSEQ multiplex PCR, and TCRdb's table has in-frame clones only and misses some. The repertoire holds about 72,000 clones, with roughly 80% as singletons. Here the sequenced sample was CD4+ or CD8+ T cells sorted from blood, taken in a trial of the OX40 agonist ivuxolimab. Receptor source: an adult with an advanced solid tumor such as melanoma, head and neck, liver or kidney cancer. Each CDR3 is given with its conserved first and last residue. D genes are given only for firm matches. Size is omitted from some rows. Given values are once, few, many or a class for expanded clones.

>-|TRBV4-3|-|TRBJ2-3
TGCGCCAGCAGCCAAGATGGCCTCGACGGAACAGATACGCAGTATTTT
CASSQDGLDGTDTQYF
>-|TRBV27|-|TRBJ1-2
TGTGCCAGCAGTTTTAATTGGGGACAAAACTCCGAGGACTATGGCTACACCTTC
CASSFNWGQNSEDYGYTF
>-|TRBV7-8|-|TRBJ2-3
TGTGCCAGCAGCTTAGACTGGAGGGCTCAGGGAGATACGCAGTATTTT
CASSLDWRAQGDTQYF
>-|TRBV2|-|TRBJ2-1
TGTGCCGCGGCAGGGAGTGGCTCCTACAATGAGCAGTTCTTC
CAAAGSGSYNEQFF
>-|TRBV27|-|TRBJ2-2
TGTGCCAGCAGTGTCAACACCGGGGAGCTGTTTTTT
CASSVNTGELFF
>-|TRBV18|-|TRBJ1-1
TGTGCCAGCTCACCACCCGGACGAGAGAACACTGAAGCTTTCTTT
CASSPPGRENTEAFF
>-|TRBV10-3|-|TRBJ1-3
TGTGCCATCAGTGACGGGGCGACTGGAAACACCATATATTTT
CAISDGATGNTIYF
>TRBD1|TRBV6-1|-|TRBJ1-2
TGTGCCAGCAGATCGGGACAGGGGATCGATGGCTACACCTTC
CASRSGQGIDGYTF
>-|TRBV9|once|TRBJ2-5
TGTGCCAGCAGCCACCCCCTAGCGAGAGGGGGGGGAGAGACCCAGTACTTC
CASSHPLARGGGETQYF
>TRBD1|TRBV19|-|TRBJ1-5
TGTGCCAGTAGCCGCTTTCCGGGACAGGGGGCGGTAGGTCAGCCCCAGCATTTT
CASSRFPGQGAVGQPQHF
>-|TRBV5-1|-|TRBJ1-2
TGCGCCAGCAGCTTGGCGGGGGGCCCCTATGGCTACACCTTC
CASSLAGGPYGYTF
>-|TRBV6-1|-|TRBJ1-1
TGTGCCAGCAGTGACAGGCTCGGCACTGAAGCTTTCTTT
CASSDRLGTEAFF
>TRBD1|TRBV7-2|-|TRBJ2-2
TGTGCCAGCACCCAACAGGGGTACACCGGGGAGCTGTTTTTT
CASTQQGYTGELFF
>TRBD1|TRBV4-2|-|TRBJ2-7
TGTGCCAGCAGCCGAAATCCAGGGACAGGGTCCGAGCAGTACTTC
CASSRNPGTGSEQYF
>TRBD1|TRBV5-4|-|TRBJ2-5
TGTGCCAGCAGCGGAGCCGGGACAGGGACTGGAGAGACCCAGTACTTC
CASSGAGTGTGETQYF
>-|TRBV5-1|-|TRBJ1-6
TGCGCCAGCAGCTTGGCCAAACCGAATAATTCACCCCTCCACTTT
CASSLAKPNNSPLHF
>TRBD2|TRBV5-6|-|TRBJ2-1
TGTGCCAGCAGCTTGGAGGGCGGGAGGGCCAGTTTAGTGCAGTTCTTC
CASSLEGGRASLVQFF
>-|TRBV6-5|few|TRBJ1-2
TGTGCCAGCAGTAAGCGGACAGCGAATGGCTACACCTTC
CASSKRTANGYTF
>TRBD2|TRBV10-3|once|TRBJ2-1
TGTGCCATCAGTGGGACTAGCGGGGGCAATGAGCAGTTCTTC
CAISGTSGGNEQFF
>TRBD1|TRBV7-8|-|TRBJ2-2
TGTGCCAGCAGCGGAGGACAGGCCAACGGGGAGCTGTTTTTT
CASSGGQANGELFF
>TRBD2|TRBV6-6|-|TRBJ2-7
TGTGCCAGCAGCTACCGGACTAGCGGGGCCGAGCAGTACTTC
CASSYRTSGAEQYF
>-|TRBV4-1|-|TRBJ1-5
TGCGCCAGCAGCCGATCCCACGGGATTACGGATCAGCCCCAGCATTTT
CASSRSHGITDQPQHF
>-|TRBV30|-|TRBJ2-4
TGTGCCTGGAGTTCGGGTAGCATCGGGAACATTCAGTACTTC
CAWSSGSIGNIQYF
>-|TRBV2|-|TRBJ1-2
TGTGCCAGCAGTGGTGCCGGAGGGTATGGCTACACCTTC
CASSGAGGYGYTF
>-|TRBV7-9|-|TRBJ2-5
TGTGCCAGCAGCTCCACGGGTCCCTCGGGAGAGACCCAGTACTTC
CASSSTGPSGETQYF
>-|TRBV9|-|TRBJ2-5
TGTGCCAGCAGCGTAGCGGGGAGTCTGGAGACCCAGTACTTC
CASSVAGSLETQYF
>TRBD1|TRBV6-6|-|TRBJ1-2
TGTGCCAGCAGTCAGTCGACAGGGAACAGCGCTGGCTACACCTTC
CASSQSTGNSAGYTF
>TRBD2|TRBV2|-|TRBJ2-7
TGTGCCAGCAGCCAAGCGGGGTCGTCCTACGAGCAGTACTTC
CASSQAGSSYEQYF
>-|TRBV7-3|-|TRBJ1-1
TGTGCCAGCAGCTTATTCCCAGCGCCGATGAACACTGAAGCTTTCTTT
CASSLFPAPMNTEAFF
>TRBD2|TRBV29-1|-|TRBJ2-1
TGCAGCGTTGAAGTATTGACTAGCCGCTTCCCCGATGAGCAGTTCTTC
CSVEVLTSRFPDEQFF
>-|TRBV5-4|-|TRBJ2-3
TGTGCCAGCAAAGGGCAGGCTTCCACAGATACGCAGTATTTT
CASKGQASTDTQYF
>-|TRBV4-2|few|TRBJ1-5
TGTGCCAGCAGCCAAGGGAGGGATCAGCCCCAGCATTTT
CASSQGRDQPQHF
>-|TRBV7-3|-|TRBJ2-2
TGTGCCAGCCAGGGCCAGATCACCGGGGAGCTGTTTTTT
CASQGQITGELFF
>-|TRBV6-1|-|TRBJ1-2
TGTGCCAGCACTCAGAACTATGGCTACACCTTC
CASTQNYGYTF
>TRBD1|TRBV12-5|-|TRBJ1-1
TGTGCTAGTGGTTTGATCAACAGGGGGGCGACGGCTGAAGCTTTCTTT
CASGLINRGATAEAFF
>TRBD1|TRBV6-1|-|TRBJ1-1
TGTGCCAGCAGTGTCAGGGGGGGAGACACTGAAGCTTTCTTT
CASSVRGGDTEAFF
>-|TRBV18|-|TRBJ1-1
TGTGCCAGCTCACCGACCACAAACACTGAAGCTTTCTTT
CASSPTTNTEAFF
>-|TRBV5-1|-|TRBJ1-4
TGCGCCAGCAGCTTGTCTGCAACTAATGAAAAACTGTTTTTT
CASSLSATNEKLFF
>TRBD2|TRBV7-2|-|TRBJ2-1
TGTGCCAGCAGCTTAGTGGCTAGCGGGATGAATGAGCAGTTCTTC
CASSLVASGMNEQFF
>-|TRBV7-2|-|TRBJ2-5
TGTGCCAGCAGCCCTGATTGGGCCCAAGAGACCCAGTACTTC
CASSPDWAQETQYF
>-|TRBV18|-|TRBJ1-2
TGTGCCAGCTCACCGGAGGGCGGTTATGGCTACACCTTC
CASSPEGGYGYTF
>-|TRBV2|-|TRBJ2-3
TGTGCCAGCAGGGTAGGGGGTGGGGCAGATACGCAGTATTTT
CASRVGGGADTQYF
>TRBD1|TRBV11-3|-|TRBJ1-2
TGTGCCAGCAGCTTAGGAGTAGGGGGCAACTATGGCTACACCTTC
CASSLGVGGNYGYTF
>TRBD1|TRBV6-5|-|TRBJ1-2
TGTGCCAGCAGTATGACCGGACAGGGCAACTATGGCTACACCTTC
CASSMTGQGNYGYTF
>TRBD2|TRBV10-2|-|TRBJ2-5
TGCGCCAGCAGTCCCGGGGGGACCGAAGAGACCCAGTACTTC
CASSPGGTEETQYF
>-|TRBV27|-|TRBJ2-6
TGTGCCAGCAGTAGCCGTCCCGTGCTCTCTGGGGCCAACGTCCTGACTTTC
CASSSRPVLSGANVLTF
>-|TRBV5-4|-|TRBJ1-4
TGTGCCAGCAGCTTGGAGCCGAATGAAAAACTGTTTTTT
CASSLEPNEKLFF
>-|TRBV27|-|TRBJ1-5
TGTGCCAGCAGTCAACAGGTTGCGGGGCAGCCCCAGCATTTT
CASSQQVAGQPQHF
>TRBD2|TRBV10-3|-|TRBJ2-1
TGTGCCATCGGACTAGCGGGAGCCAATGAGCAGTTCTTC
CAIGLAGANEQFF
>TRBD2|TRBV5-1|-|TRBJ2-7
TGCGCCAGCAGCTTTACTAGCGGGAGCGGGTACGAGCAGTACTTC
CASSFTSGSGYEQYF
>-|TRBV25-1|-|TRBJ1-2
TGTGCCAGCAGTGAACAGGGCTTGGGTTATGGCTACACCTTC
CASSEQGLGYGYTF
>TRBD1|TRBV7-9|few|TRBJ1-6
TGTGCCAGCAGCTTAGGGCCCGACAGGGGTATTCCACCCCTCCACTTT
CASSLGPDRGIPPLHF
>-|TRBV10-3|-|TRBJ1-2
TGTGCCATCAGTGAGTCGGTTGAGACTCAAAACTATGGCTACACCTTC
CAISESVETQNYGYTF
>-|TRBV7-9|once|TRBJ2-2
TGTGCCAGCAGTCCTAGGGGAATACGCTTGGCCGGGGAGCTGTTTTTT
CASSPRGIRLAGELFF
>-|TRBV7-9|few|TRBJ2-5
TGTGCCAGCAGCTTAGCGAAAGCTAAAGAGACCCAGTACTTC
CASSLAKAKETQYF